The present entry profiles one TCR beta chain with its context. Its target is unknown. These data come from a study of monozygotic twins with inflammatory bowel disease. There are 12 residues in the CDR3. The germline V gene has CDR1 MNHEY and CDR2 SVGEGT. Study-wide results and caveats: Varied immunosuppressive treatments among patients may have increased repertoire variability. TCRbeta inverse Simpson diversity was decreased in IBD patients versus healthy co-twins.

Using eight separate reactions per sample, the authors generated cDNA. UMIs that had a 6-nucleotide sample barcode were put in using template switching. TCRdb reprocessed the 5' RACE reads; each CDR3 protein has one entry and no DNA is given. The table gives 200,000 to 250,000 distinct CDR3 sequences; the top ten clones make up roughly 7.5% of it. This TCR came from a human donor with ulcerative colitis or Crohn's disease, or a healthy co-twin of an affected twin (not recorded which). This chain links TRBV6-2 or TRBV6-3 with TRBJ2-1; as DNA is missing, the TRBD1 call by TCRdb cannot be tested. The source material was blood. CDR3 sequence reads: CASSWGGHAQFF.